These 13 T cell receptor beta chains were all obtained from the same sample, sequenced in a study of vaccination and CD4 T cells after COVID-19. Sequencing of the DNA from cultured CD4+ T cells was carried out with the Oncomine TCR Beta short-read assay. TCRdb recomputed calls from the PCR reads with MiXCR, one row per CDR3 protein. The sample lists 15,000 or so distinct CDR3 sequences; roughly 60% were seen once. No antigen is known for these receptors. The treatment here: approximately nine-day PBMC culture with coronavirus spike peptide pools or control peptides (ViraFEST assay). The source material was CD4+ T cells from blood, cultured in vitro, sampled after SARS-CoV-2 vaccination. Every receptor here comes from a human donor who had recovered from COVID-19.

The chain links TRBV20-1 to TRBJ2-3, with TRBD2 matching 11 bases. Per the germline V gene, CDR1 is DFQATT and CDR2 is SNEGSKA (reference sequence). Trimming cost V 3 bases and J 4 bases; bases outside gene matches: 6. There are 15 residues in the CDR3. CDR3 coding DNA: TGCAGTGCTAGTTTGGCTAGCGGGGGGTCAGATACGCAGTATTTT. Its translation is CSASLASGGSDTQYF.

This clonotype was counted between two and nine times. V usage is TRBV20-1 and J usage is TRBJ1-5; maybe TRBD1 (5 bases). V lost 5 bases and J lost 1, with 12 bases in between. There are 14 residues in the CDR3. CDR1 and CDR2 (germline): DFQATT, SNEGSKA (reference sequence). The CDR3 nucleotides read TGCAGTGCTGGCCAAGGGGCAAGCAATCAGCCCCAGCATTTT. It encodes CSAGQGASNQPQHF.

The chain has TRBV5-1 and TRBJ2-7; no reliable D call. The germline gives CDR1 SGHRS, CDR2 YFSETQ. The CDR3 is 13 residues long. Trimming cost V 0 bases and J 6 bases, with 10 bases left between them. The DNA for the CDR3 is TGCGCCAGCAGCTTGGGCCCCATGGGCGAGCAGTACTTC. Translated, it gives CASSLGPMGEQYF.

V usage is TRBV5-1 and J usage is TRBJ2-5; possibly TRBD1 for D (6 bases). The germline gives CDR1 SGHRS, CDR2 YFSETQ. With 1 base removed from V and 1 base from J, the gap between germline ends came to 11 bases. The CDR3 runs 15 residues. CDR3 loop: CASSLNVGAQETQYF. Written as DNA, the CDR3 is TGCGCCAGCAGCTTGAACGTGGGGGCCCAAGAGACCCAGTACTTC.

The genes are TRBV10-3 and TRBJ2-3; 8 bases map to TRBD1. Per germline, CDR1 ENHRY and CDR2 SYGVKD. V dropped 10 bases and J dropped 3; count of bases not matched to a gene: 6. The CDR3 has 13 amino acids. CDR3 in DNA: TGTGCCACGGAGACAGGGGCTACAGATACGCAGTATTTT. The encoded protein is CATETGATDTQYF.

In DNA, the CDR3 is TGTGCCAGCTCACCCTCCGGACAGCTCTATGGCTACACCTTC. It translates to CASSPSGQLYGYTF. The chain links TRBV18 to TRBJ1-2; D may be TRBD1 (6 bases). CDR1 is KGHSH and CDR2 is LQKENI in the germline V gene. V gave up 3 bases and J gave up 4 bases, with 12 bases separating them. The CDR3 contains 14 residues.

V usage is TRBV6-5 and J usage is TRBJ1-6, with D uncertain. V lost 3 bases and J 0 bases, leaving 15 bases between the germline ends. Germline V gene sequence: CDR1 MNHEY, CDR2 SVGAGI. The CDR3 has 18 amino acids. This CDR3 is CASSYWKDPGSYNSPLHF. The DNA for the CDR3 is TGTGCCAGCAGTTATTGGAAGGACCCCGGCTCCTATAATTCACCCCTCCACTTT.

The chain is built from TRBV27 and TRBJ1-1; TRBD1 matches 7 bases. J lost 6 bases, V lost 5 bases, and 6 bases had no gene match. CDR1 is MNHEY, CDR2 SMNVEV, per germline (reference sequence). The CDR3 sequence is 13 residues long. CDR3 amino acids: CASSKGGGAEAFF. In DNA form, the CDR3 reads TGTGCCAGCAGTAAAGGGGGCGGGGCTGAAGCTTTCTTT.

The V gene is TRBV12-3 or TRBV12-4, the J gene TRBJ1-1, with D possibly being TRBD1 (5 bases). V was clipped by 7 bases and J by 3 bases, with 12 bases between them. The CDR3 covers 13 residues. As DNA, the CDR3 is TGTGCCAGCATCGCGGGGCTGGACACTGAAGCTTTCTTT. Residues: CASIAGLDTEAFF.

This clonotype showed up just a few times. This sequence joins TRBV20-1 and TRBJ2-3; D is unresolved. V was shortened by 0 bases and J by 0 bases, with 10 bases between the two germline ends. The germline V gene has CDR1 DFQATT and CDR2 SNEGSKA (reference sequence). This CDR3 has 15 amino acids. The CDR3 bases are TGCAGTGCTAGAGACCTTTCGACAAGCACAGATACGCAGTATTTT. Translated, it gives CSARDLSTSTDTQYF.

J is TRBJ2-3 and V is TRBV20-1; either TRBD1 or TRBD2 may fit D (6 bases each). The germline V and J ends were trimmed by 6 bases and 5 bases, with 18 bases remaining between them. The V gene's germline CDR1 is DFQATT and CDR2 SNEGSKA (reference sequence). This CDR3 spans 14 amino acids. As DNA, the CDR3 is TGCAGTGCGATAGACTGGGGGGCCATAGATACGCAGTATTTT. The encoded protein is CSAIDWGAIDTQYF.

The rearrangement uses TRBV6-5 and TRBJ1-1; D perhaps matches TRBD1 (5 bases). Germline CDR1 is MNHEY and CDR2 is SVGAGI. This CDR3 spans 15 amino acids. Trimming took 0 bases from V and 4 from J, leaving 12 bases between them. The CDR3 region has the DNA TGTGCCAGCAGTTACTCGATTTTCGGGACCACTGAAGCTTTCTTT. It translates to CASSYSIFGTTEAFF.

The chain carries TRBV28 and TRBJ2-3; the D gene is possibly TRBD2 (5 bases). This CDR3 contains 13 residues. Trimming cost V 6 bases and J 4 bases, with 11 bases left between them. Germline loops: CDR1 MDHEN, CDR2 SYDVKM. This chain's CDR3 is CASSLHGADTQYF. The CDR3 coding sequence is TGTGCCAGCAGCCTGCACGGGGCAGATACGCAGTATTTT.